This T cell receptor beta chain was recovered during a study of blood T cell repertoires in COVID-19. Overall study context: T cells, B-cell-depleted T cells, or PBMCs supplied cDNA or gDNA.

Libraries were prepared by immunoSEQ multiplex PCR; TCRdb keeps only in-frame clonotypes and omits some of them. The sample consists of more than 95,000 clones, less than 80% of them appearing once. This CDR3 contains 15 residues. Germline CDR1 SGHRS, CDR2 YFSETQ. Worth noting for this clone: The junction shows a germline mismatch at one end, possibly a read error. Within the sample, other DNA sequences also encode this same CDR3.

The sequenced sample consisted of peripheral blood. This chain links TRBV5-1 with TRBJ1-3, with TRBD1 matching over 8 bases. The sequence was obtained from a man aged 45 to 65 with acute or convalescent COVID-19. The CDR3 nucleotides are TGCGCCAGCAGATTGGACAGGGTCGCTGGAAACACCATATATTTT. Translated, it gives CASRLDRVAGNTIYF.